This TCR beta chain was identified in a study of STAT3 mutations in large granular lymphocyte leukemia. Study as a whole: Roughly half of the longitudinally sequenced T-LGLL patients carried detectable canonical activating STAT3 mutations. Over half of T-LGLL patients had one or more immunosuppressive regimens.

With 0 bases removed from V and 3 bases from J, the gap between germline ends came to 12 bases. Germline V gene lookup returns CDR1 SGHRS and CDR2 YFSETQ. The length of the CDR3 is 15 residues. About 40,000 productive templates were obtained per sample on average. Here immunoSEQ multiplex PCR was the method, and the copy in TCRdb shows in-frame clones only, minus some. Of 37,000 or so clones listed, 88% are singletons. Overall study results and limits: Differing intervals and regimens complicate linking therapy response to clone burden. Every T-cell large granular lymphocyte leukemia patient had at least one immunodominant TCR beta clonotype.

This clone was seen a single time. Its target is not known. Sequenced sample: PBMCs. J is TRBJ1-1 and V is TRBV5-1; D gene unclear. This sequence originates from a human donor with T large granular lymphocyte leukemia. Some clones in this sample may be carry-over from other donors' samples. In nucleotides, the CDR3 is TGCGCCAGCAGCTTGGGCCGCAGTGAGGACACTGAAGCTTTCTTT. Its translation is CASSLGRSEDTEAFF.